One sample yielded the 8 T cell receptor beta chains listed below, sequenced in a study of CD8 T cells in ankylosing spondylitis. TCRdb re-derived calls from the 5' RACE reads in MiXCR, one entry per CDR3 protein. The sample includes 250,000 or so distinct CDR3 sequences, roughly a tenth of them seen just once. Sequenced sample: blood, either unsorted or a sorted T cell fraction (not recorded which). The source of these receptors is a male donor with ankylosing spondylitis or in good health (not recorded which).

This clonotype was observed a handful of times. The V gene is TRBV29-1, the J gene TRBJ1-1; 8 nucleotides line up with TRBD1. Germline-derived CDR1 and CDR2 are SQVTM and ANQGSEA. The CDR3 sequence is 13 residues long. V was pared by 4 bases and J by 4 bases, with 5 bases of the junction left unmatched. Written as DNA, the CDR3 is TGCAGCGTTGTGGCACAGGGGGGCACTGAAGCTTTCTTT. It translates to CSVVAQGGTEAFF.

Ten or more counts support this clonotype. The J gene is TRBJ1-5, the V gene TRBV6-1, with unresolved D. The germline gives CDR1 MNHNS, CDR2 SASEGT. The CDR3 length is 12 residues. Trimming shortened V by 3 bases and J by 10 bases, and 10 bases separated the two germline ends. The CDR3 reads CASSDPQRPQHF. CDR3 DNA sequence: TGTGCCAGCAGTGACCCACAGAGACCCCAGCATTTT.

Many counts were recorded for this clonotype. The V and J genes are TRBV25-1 and TRBJ1-2, with 8 bases fitting TRBD1. The junction had 5 bases not matched to a gene; V was cut back by 1 base and J by 4 bases. The CDR3 sequence is 15 residues long. The germline V gene encodes CDR1 MGHDK and CDR2 SYGVNS. The CDR3 region has the DNA TGTGCCAGCAGTGAATCGTCAGGGGGCAGCTATGGCTACACCTTC. This encodes CASSESSGGSYGYTF.

The sample holds one count of this clonotype. This could be a read error, since a much larger clone is one nucleotide away. The chain carries TRBV20-1 and TRBJ2-5; 7 bases line up with TRBD1. The CDR3 is 15 amino acids. Germline CDR1 DFQATT, CDR2 SNEGSKA (reference sequence). The J segment lost 7 bases and the V segment lost 4 bases, leaving 15 bases of the junction unmatched. The CDR3 here is CSATRQGMGLGTQYF. CDR3 coding DNA: TGCAGTGCTACCAGACAGGGAATGGGGCTGGGGACCCAGTACTTC.

There are many counts of this clonotype. This chain links TRBV9 with TRBJ2-1, with 13 nucleotides matching TRBD2. V lost 4 bases, J lost 7 bases, and 8 bases stayed unmatched. The CDR3 totals 16 residues. CDR1 and CDR2 (germline): SGDLS, YYNGEE. CDR3 in amino acids: CASSPRTSGRENEQFF. The CDR3 DNA reads as TGTGCCAGCAGCCCACGGACTAGCGGGAGAGAAAATGAGCAGTTCTTC.

This clonotype was seen ten or more times. The gene calls are TRBV30 and TRBJ1-5; D is unresolved. V was clipped by 0 bases and J by 3 bases, with 9 bases between them. This CDR3 is 14 amino acids long. The germline CDR1 and CDR2 sequences are GTSNPN and SVGIG (reference sequence). The DNA for the CDR3 is TGTGCCTGGAGTGTTGAGACGTCCAATCAGCCCCAGCATTTT. Its protein is CAWSVETSNQPQHF.

The chain employs TRBV4-1 and TRBJ2-5; D gene ambiguous. The CDR3 loop spans 16 amino acids. Germline V gives CDR1 MGHRA, CDR2 YSYEKL. Trimming pared 0 bases from V and 1 base from J, leaving 12 bases between. The CDR3 sequence is CASSQEKLRAQETQYF. The CDR3 DNA reads TGCGCCAGCAGCCAAGAAAAGCTACGGGCCCAAGAGACCCAGTACTTC.

In its sample, this clonotype was seen many times. The chain is built from TRBV15 and TRBJ1-1, with a tentative D call TRBD1 (6 bases). CDR3 length: 16 residues. V gave up 0 bases and J gave up 4 bases, with 15 bases separating them. Germline V gene data show CDR1 as LNHNV and CDR2 as YYDKDF (reference sequence). In nucleotides, the CDR3 is TGTGCCACCAGCAGAGATCGTGGGGGGCTCGGCACTGAAGCTTTCTTT. Translated: CATSRDRGGLGTEAFF.